This T cell receptor (beta chain) was sequenced for a study of blood T cell repertoires in COVID-19. The CDR3 is 15 residues long. The germline V gene has CDR1 SGHRS and CDR2 YFSETQ. Trimming removed 0 bases from V and 2 bases from J; junction bases left unmatched: 4. Original processing notes: Cell counts per sample came from amplifying reference gene primers. Repertoires were generated with immunoSEQ multiplex PCR, while TCRdb's copy carries only in-frame clones and drops some. That table furnishes V, J and clone size, whereas the DNA furnished D and trimming. There are roughly 87,000 clones in the sample; around 75% occur only once, and around 4.2% lies in the top ten.

The sample taken for sequencing was peripheral blood. This clonotype was obtained from a woman aged 45-65 years with acute or convalescent COVID-19. The chain joins TRBV5-1 to TRBJ2-7; 8 nucleotides agree with TRBD2. CDR3 sequence reads: CASSLVSGVPYEQYF. In nucleotides, the CDR3 is TGCGCCAGCAGCTTGGTTAGCGGGGTTCCCTACGAGCAGTACTTC. Full variable domain (rest looked up from reference TRBV5-1 and TRBJ2-7): KAGVTQTPRYLIKTRGQQVTLSCSPISGHRSVSWYQQTPGQGLQFLFEYFSETQRNKGNFPGRFSGRQFSNSRSEMNVSTLELGDSALYLCASSLVSGVPYEQYFGPGTRLTVT.